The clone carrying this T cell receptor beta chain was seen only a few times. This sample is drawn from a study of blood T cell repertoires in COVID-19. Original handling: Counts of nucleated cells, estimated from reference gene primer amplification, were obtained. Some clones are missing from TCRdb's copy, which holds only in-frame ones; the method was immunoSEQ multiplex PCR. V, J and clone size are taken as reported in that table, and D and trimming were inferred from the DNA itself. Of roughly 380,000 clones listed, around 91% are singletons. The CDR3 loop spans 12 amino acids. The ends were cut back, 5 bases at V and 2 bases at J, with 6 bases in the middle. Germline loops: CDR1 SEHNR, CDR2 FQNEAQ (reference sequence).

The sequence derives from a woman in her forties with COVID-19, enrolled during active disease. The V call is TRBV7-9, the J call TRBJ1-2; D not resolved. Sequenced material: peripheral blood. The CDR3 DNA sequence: TGTGCCAGCAGCGTCTCCAACTATGGCTACACCTTC. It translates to CASSVSNYGYTF.